This entry lists 8 T cell receptor beta chains sequenced from one sample in a study of long-term antiretroviral therapy in people with HIV. The libraries were made with immunoSEQ v3.0 at survey level. The table came from immunoSEQ multiplex PCR; TCRdb's copy has only in-frame clones and leaves some out. The sample lists tens of thousands of clones; 70% to 90% were seen once. Here the sequenced sample was unsorted PBMCs, taken roughly 2.8 years before starting antiretroviral therapy. Receptors originate from a woman in her 30s with HIV.

The chain joins TRBV19 to TRBJ1-4; D not certain. Trimming took 6 bases from V and 5 from J, leaving 22 bases between them. The CDR3 is 17 amino acids. Germline loops: CDR1 LNHDA, CDR2 SQIVND (reference sequence). CDR3 sequence (DNA): TGTGCCAGTAGAGCAGGCTATAAGCAGGCCTTGAATGAAAAACTGTTTTTT. Protein sequence: CASRAGYKQALNEKLFF.

The V call is TRBV5-6, the J call TRBJ1-5; no reliable D call. Deletions cut 0 bases from V and 0 bases from J, with 7 bases between. The CDR3 length is 15 residues. The germline gives CDR1 SGHDT, CDR2 YYEEEE. The CDR3 coding sequence is TGTGCCAGCAGCTTGGCAGGTAATAGCAATCAGCCCCAGCATTTT. Its translation is CASSLAGNSNQPQHF.

This clone was seen only once. The chain is built from TRBV9 and TRBJ2-2; 7 positions agree with TRBD1. Losses at the gene ends were 5 bases for V and 5 bases for J; bases not matched to a gene: 0. In germline, CDR1 is SGDLS, CDR2 YYNGEE. The CDR3 contains 12 residues. In nucleotides, the CDR3 is TGTGCCAGCAGGACAGGGACCGGGGAGCTGTTTTTT. This translates into CASRTGTGELFF.

This clone is medium-sized by share. This chain uses TRBV2 with TRBJ1-5; D may be TRBD1 (6 bases). In germline, CDR1 is SNHLY, CDR2 FYNNEI. Trimming removed 7 bases from V and 6 bases from J, with 10 bases in between. This CDR3 region has 12 residues. CDR3 loop: CASTGDGQPQHF. The CDR3 nucleotides read TGTGCCAGCACAGGGGACGGTCAGCCCCAGCATTTT.

The rearrangement links TRBV27 to TRBJ1-1; possible D gene TRBD1, 5 bases. CDR1 is MNHEY and CDR2 is SMNVEV in the germline V gene (reference sequence). The CDR3 runs to 15 residues. Trimming removed 4 bases at V and 0 bases at J, with 12 bases between. CDR3: CASSWGGDLNTEAFF. CDR3 DNA: TGTGCCAGCAGTTGGGGGGGAGACCTGAACACTGAAGCTTTCTTT.

The chain has TRBV6-1 and TRBJ2-7; D call uncertain. V lost 2 bases to trimming and J lost 2 bases, with 10 bases between them. The germline V gene has CDR1 MNHNS and CDR2 SASEGT. The CDR3 length is 14 residues. CDR3 protein: CASSELGLTYEQYV. The CDR3 nucleotides read TGTGCCAGCAGTGAACTTGGGTTAACCTACGAGCAGTACGTC.

The rearrangement uses TRBV19 and TRBJ2-3; TRBD1 agrees at 7 bases. CDR1 is LNHDA and CDR2 is SQIVND in the germline V gene (reference sequence). V was pared by 6 bases and J by 11 bases, with 11 bases of the junction left unmatched. This CDR3 has 13 amino acids. This CDR3 reads CASSPTTGFMQYF. The CDR3 coding sequence is TGTGCCAGTAGCCCCACGACAGGGTTCATGCAGTATTTT.

The chain is built from TRBV7-9 and TRBJ2-4; D not resolved. CDR3 size: 19 residues. Germline V gene sequence: CDR1 SEHNR, CDR2 FQNEAQ (reference sequence). Deletions cut 5 bases from V and 0 bases from J, with 23 bases between. The CDR3 region has the DNA TGTGCCAGCAGCCCCGCCGCAGGAAGTGCCGCCCTAGCCAAAAACATTCAGTACTTC. Protein sequence: CASSPAAGSAALAKNIQYF.